The TCR beta chain described here comes from a study of cytomegalovirus exposure and HLA in healthy donors. Overall study: In a later analysis, it was reported that the roughly 120 validation repertoires had been produced on the same platform as the 550 to 850 repertoires belonging to the first cohort.

Sequenced by immunoSEQ multiplex PCR; TCRdb stores in-frame clones only, minus some. This sample has roughly 60,000 clones, with under 95% found just once. An approximately 120-subject validation cohort, separate from the 666-subject first cohort, supplied the donors. Germline V gene sequence: CDR1 SGHKS, CDR2 YYEKEE (reference sequence). The CDR3 consists of 17 residues. V gave up 4 bases and J gave up 0 bases, with 14 bases separating them. The sample was PBMCs. The V call is TRBV5-5, the J call TRBJ2-6; D unclear. This clonotype originated in a woman aged 18-29 years in good health and CMV-seronegative. CDR3 in DNA: TGTGCCAGCAGCATGACAACCTTCAACTCTGGGGCCAACGTCCTGACTTTC. Protein: CASSMTTFNSGANVLTF.